This T cell receptor beta chain was documented in a study of T cells in Graves' hyperthyroidism and ophthalmopathy. Findings and limits, study-wide: Prediction of ophthalmopathy progression came a median 6.5 months pre-onset.

Orbital computed tomography and thyroid ultrasound, together with serum TRAb and thyroxine and clinical symptoms, were used for diagnoses. CDR1 MNHNS and CDR2 SASEGT come from the germline V gene. Trimming removed 5 bases from V and 0 bases from J, with 7 bases in between. This CDR3 contains 13 residues. TCR beta CDR3 regions were amplified from RNA transcripts. The primer set for the first-round RT-PCR of the TCR CDR3 was HTBI. TCRdb re-analysed the multiplex PCR reads in MiXCR, keeping a single row per CDR3 protein. Altogether about 410,000 distinct CDR3 sequences are present, approximately 14% being singletons, with the ten largest covering around 20%. In its sample, this clonotype was seen many times. Its specificity is not known.

The chain is built from TRBV6-1 and TRBJ1-1; D gene ambiguous. Sequencing was carried out using blood. The origin of this receptor is a woman aged 25 to 39 with Graves' ophthalmopathy. This CDR3 is CASSSELNTEAFF. The CDR3 bases are TGTGCCAGCAGTAGTGAACTGAACACTGAAGCTTTCTTT.